These 19 T cell receptor beta chains share one sample of origin, sequenced in a study of early T cells in non-severe SARS-CoV-2 infection. TCRdb itself ran the 5' RACE reads through MiXCR, one entry per CDR3 protein. The table lists roughly 70,000 distinct CDR3 sequences, around 20% of them singletons. The material sequenced was whole blood, taken at baseline. The receptor set was obtained from an adult who was a healthcare worker with PCR-confirmed SARS-CoV-2 infection or an uninfected control (not recorded which).

Here the CDR3 DNA reads TGTGCCAGCAGCTCCGGGACGGGAGCTAATGAAAAACTGTTTTTT. It yields the protein CASSSGTGANEKLFF. V and J are TRBV5-4 and TRBJ1-4, with a weak D call TRBD1 (5 bases). This CDR3 spans 15 amino acids. CDR1 is SGHNT and CDR2 is YYREEE in the germline V gene (reference sequence). V was pared by 3 bases and J by 3 bases, with 12 bases between.

The table lists this clonotype with a few counts. The J gene is TRBJ1-3, the V gene TRBV7-2; D remains unclear. V lost 5 bases, J lost 0 bases, and 11 bases lay in between. Per germline, CDR1 SGHTA and CDR2 FQGNSA. The CDR3 has 15 residues. CDR3: CASSPSSISGNTIYF. The CDR3 DNA follows: TGTGCCAGCAGCCCCTCGTCAATCTCTGGAAACACCATATATTTT.

The table lists this clonotype with many counts. V gene TRBV10-2 combines with J gene TRBJ2-5, with D hard to call. The CDR3 runs 13 residues. Germline CDR1 is WSHSY and CDR2 is SAAADI. Trimming left V 6 bases short and J 3 bases short, with 11 bases between. CDR3 nucleotide sequence: TGCGCCAGCAGAGTCTCCGGAGAAGAGACCCAGTACTTC. Translation gives CASRVSGEETQYF.

The table lists this clonotype with a few counts. This rearrangement joins TRBV19 to TRBJ1-2; D gene unclear. From germline, CDR1 is LNHDA and CDR2 SQIVND (reference sequence). The CDR3 spans 13 residues. Trimming pared 0 bases from V and 4 bases from J, leaving 6 bases between. The CDR3 nucleotides read TGTGCCAGTAGTATAGAGATCTCCTATGGCTACACCTTC. Amino acids: CASSIEISYGYTF.

There are many counts of this clonotype. This rearrangement joins TRBV5-1 to TRBJ1-3, with TRBD1 as a possible D gene (5 bases). The CDR3 loop spans 14 amino acids. From germline, CDR1 is SGHRS and CDR2 YFSETQ. The V end was cut by 2 bases, the J end by 6 bases, with 12 bases between. CDR3 residues: CASSFRGLENTIYF. For the CDR3, the DNA is TGCGCCAGCAGCTTTCGGGGACTGGAAAACACCATATATTTT.

J is TRBJ1-2 and V is TRBV6-5, with 8 bases that match TRBD1. This CDR3 contains 14 residues. Germline V gene lookup returns CDR1 MNHEY and CDR2 SVGAGI. Trimming removed 6 bases from V and 7 bases from J; junction bases left unmatched: 10. The CDR3 is CASRKGQGSVGYTF. The CDR3 DNA follows: TGTGCCAGCAGAAAAGGACAGGGAAGCGTTGGCTACACCTTC.

This clonotype was detected a few times. This chain connects TRBV12-3 or TRBV12-4 to TRBJ2-7; TRBD1 aligns across 9 bases. The CDR3 sequence is 13 residues long. V lost 8 bases and J lost 0; bases outside the gene matches: 2. CDR3 bases: TGTGCCAGCGGGGACAGGGCCTCCTACGAGCAGTACTTC. The encoded protein is CASGDRASYEQYF.

This clonotype turned up a few times. The chain recombines TRBV7-9 with TRBJ2-7, with a tentative D call TRBD1 (5 bases). Trimming stripped 5 bases from V and 0 bases from J, with 14 bases between. This CDR3 spans 15 amino acids. The germline V gene has CDR1 SEHNR and CDR2 FQNEAQ (reference sequence). The CDR3 coding sequence is TGTGCCAGCAGCCCCTCTGACAGTACCTCCTACGAGCAGTACTTC. This translates into CASSPSDSTSYEQYF.

The CDR3 DNA reads TGTGCCAGCAGCTTAACAAGCTGGGAGCAGTTCTTC. Amino acid sequence: CASSLTSWEQFF. V gene TRBV7-8 combines with J gene TRBJ2-1; the D is unclear. The CDR3 spans 12 residues. Trimming left V 2 bases short and J 10 bases short, with 9 bases between. CDR1 and CDR2 (germline): SGHVS, FQNEAQ. The full variable domain, its missing parts supplied by reference TRBV7-8 and TRBJ2-1, is GAGVSQSPRYKVAKRGQDVALRCDPISGHVSLFWYQQALGQGPEFLTYFQNEAQLDKSGLPSDRFFAERPEGSVSTLKIQRTQQEDSAVYLCASSLTSWEQFFGPGTRLTVL.

The V gene is TRBV12-3 or TRBV12-4, the J gene TRBJ1-1; D not resolved. The CDR3 length is 13 residues. Trimming stripped 0 bases from V and 6 bases from J, with 8 bases between. For the CDR3, the DNA is TGTGCCAGCAGTTTAGCTGGGAGTGCTGAAGCTTTCTTT. Its translation: CASSLAGSAEAFF.

Only a few counts were recorded for this clonotype. This chain links TRBV4-1 with TRBJ2-2; weak D call: TRBD2 (5 bases). V gave up 5 bases and J gave up 4 bases, with 20 bases separating them. This CDR3 is 17 amino acids long. Germline V gene data show CDR1 as MGHRA and CDR2 as YSYEKL. The CDR3 region is CASSLPRTDSGTGELFF. In DNA, the CDR3 is TGCGCCAGCAGCTTACCTCGGACGGACTCGGGCACCGGGGAGCTGTTTTTT.

The CDR3 region has the DNA TGTGCCAGCAGCTTCGGCAGGGGAGGTGGCGAGCAGTACTTC. The encoded protein is CASSFGRGGGEQYF. The V call is TRBV11-2, the J call TRBJ2-7; D is tentatively TRBD1 or TRBD2 (6 bases each). Germline assignment: CDR1 SGHAT and CDR2 FQNNGV. The CDR3 contains 14 residues. V was cut by 3 bases and J by 6 bases, with 15 bases left in between.

The chain links TRBV5-5 to TRBJ2-3; maybe TRBD2 (6 bases). Germline loops: CDR1 SGHKS, CDR2 YYEKEE (reference sequence). The CDR3 consists of 15 residues. The V end was cut by 2 bases, the J end by 5 bases, with 15 bases between. The CDR3, as DNA: TGTGCCAGCAGCTTAGTTTACGGGGGTCAAGATACGCAGTATTTT. Translating gives CASSLVYGGQDTQYF.

This chain uses TRBV20-1 with TRBJ1-4; D ambiguous. CDR1 is DFQATT and CDR2 is SNEGSKA in the germline V gene (reference sequence). CDR3 size: 17 residues. Deletions cut 6 bases from V and 5 bases from J, with 25 bases between. CDR3 in amino acids: CSALTQRGRGGNEKLFF. Written as DNA, the CDR3 is TGCAGTGCACTTACACAGAGAGGTCGGGGAGGGAATGAAAAACTGTTTTTT.

The table lists this clonotype with many counts. The chain has TRBV29-1 and TRBJ1-1; D not certain. Germline V gives CDR1 SQVTM, CDR2 ANQGSEA. The CDR3 extends over 12 amino acids. The CDR3 DNA sequence: TGCAGTGTTAGTCGCGGGAACACTGAAGCTTTCTTT. It encodes CSVSRGNTEAFF.

The chain joins TRBV3-1 to TRBJ1-6; D ambiguous. The CDR3 spans 17 residues. Between the trimmed V and J ends, which lost 4 bases and 0 bases, there was a span of 13 bases. Germline V gives CDR1 LGHDT, CDR2 YNNKEL (reference sequence). CDR3 region: CASSPNPGSSYNSPLHF. The CDR3 DNA is TGTGCCAGCAGCCCAAATCCAGGAAGCTCCTATAATTCACCCCTCCACTTT.

CDR3 sequence: CASSHERKTEAFF. In DNA form, the CDR3 reads TGTGCCAGCAGCCATGAAAGGAAAACTGAAGCTTTCTTT. This chain links TRBV3-1 with TRBJ1-1; D gene uncertain. Germline V gives CDR1 LGHDT, CDR2 YNNKEL (reference sequence). V was pared by 3 bases and J by 5 bases, with 10 bases between. The CDR3 contains 13 residues.

This clonotype was counted between two and nine times. The rearrangement uses TRBV18 and TRBJ2-5, with D maybe TRBD2 (6 bases). From germline, CDR1 is KGHSH and CDR2 LQKENI. There are 13 residues in the CDR3. Trimming took 4 bases from V and 6 from J, leaving 12 bases between them. CDR3 amino acids: CASSRDSAKTQYF. The CDR3 DNA reads TGTGCCAGCTCACGGGACTCCGCAAAGACCCAGTACTTC.

Only a few counts were recorded for this clonotype. The CDR3 DNA reads TGTGCCAGCAGCTTGGTGGGGACGAAGAACACCGGGGAGCTGTTTTTT. It encodes CASSLVGTKNTGELFF. This chain joins TRBV7-8 and TRBJ2-2, with D perhaps assigned TRBD1 or TRBD2 (5 bases each). The V gene lost 3 bases and the J gene lost 1 base, with 12 bases spanning the gap. The CDR3 length is 16 residues. Germline V gene sequence: CDR1 SGHVS, CDR2 FQNEAQ.